The source of this T cell receptor beta chain is a study of blood T cell repertoires in COVID-19. Across the whole study: COVID-19 samples collected from the United States, Italy and Spain covered acute and convalescent phases. PBMCs, B-cell-depleted T cells, or T cells were the source of the cDNA or gDNA that made up the material.

V dropped 4 bases and J dropped 6; count of bases not matched to a gene: 9. The germline V gene encodes CDR1 LGHDT and CDR2 YNNKEL (reference sequence). This CDR3 spans 14 amino acids. In the study's own analysis: Amplification of reference gene primers was used by the study to estimate nucleated cell counts. Repertoires were generated with immunoSEQ multiplex PCR, while TCRdb's copy carries only in-frame clones and drops some. D and trimming come from the DNA, and the V and J calls and clone size come from that table. Found here are around 130,000 clones, 75% to 90% of them singletons; the top ten hold around 19%.

The sequenced sample consisted of peripheral blood. This TCR came from a man aged 50-59 years with active or convalescent COVID-19. The genes are TRBV3-1 (or the pseudogene TRBV3-2) and TRBJ2-7, with 7 bases fitting TRBD2. The CDR3 region is CASSPSAGSGEQYF. In DNA, the CDR3 is TGTGCCAGCAGCCCTTCAGCGGGATCGGGCGAGCAGTACTTC.